The 19 T cell receptor beta chains in this list originate from one sample, sequenced in a study of vaccination and CD4 T cells after COVID-19. For these TCRs, the target antigens are not known. Specified treatment: roughly 10-day PBMC culture with coronavirus spike peptide pools or control peptides (ViraFEST assay). Cultured CD4+ T-cell DNA underwent Oncomine TCR Beta short-read sequencing. One entry per CDR3 protein, called by TCRdb with MiXCR from the PCR reads. This sample carries about 10,000 distinct CDR3 sequences, roughly a fifth of them seen once, and the ten largest clones take 9% to 15%. The specimen comprised CD4+ T cells from blood, cultured in vitro, sampled after SARS-CoV-2 vaccination. The receptors were sampled from a human donor who had recovered from COVID-19.

The CDR3 DNA reads TGTGCCAGCAGCCCCCTAAGTGGACTAGCGGGAGGGCCGGGCTACGAGCAGTACTTC. It is translated as CASSPLSGLAGGPGYEQYF. The V gene is TRBV28, the J gene TRBJ2-7; 15 bases fit TRBD2. In germline, CDR1 is MDHEN, CDR2 SYDVKM. There are 19 residues in the CDR3. Unmatched junction bases numbered 15, after V lost 6 bases and J lost 3 bases.

The J gene is TRBJ2-3, the V gene TRBV5-4, with TRBD2 as a possible D gene (5 bases). V lost 4 bases to trimming and J lost 5 bases, with 11 bases between them. The CDR3 is 13 amino acids. The germline CDR1 and CDR2 sequences are SGHNT and YYREEE (reference sequence). CDR3 DNA sequence: TGTGCCAGCAGCCCCCGGGGTATAGATACGCAGTATTTT. This encodes CASSPRGIDTQYF.

V and J are TRBV6-1 and TRBJ2-7, with D possibly TRBD2 on 6 matching bases. The germline V and J ends were trimmed by 8 bases and 3 bases, with 20 bases remaining between them. Germline V gene sequence: CDR1 MNHNS, CDR2 SASEGT. This CDR3 region has 15 residues. For the CDR3, the DNA is TGTGCCAGCTCCTTTTCCGCGGGACGGGACTACGAGCAGTACTTC. It is translated as CASSFSAGRDYEQYF.

This clonotype appeared a few times. The rearrangement joins TRBV7-9 to TRBJ2-5, with D perhaps TRBD2 (6 bases). The CDR3 extends over 15 amino acids. Trimming removed 3 bases from V and 3 bases from J, with 14 bases in between. CDR1 is SEHNR and CDR2 is FQNEAQ in the germline V gene (reference sequence). The CDR3 region is CASSLGYSGEETQYF. CDR3 nucleotides: TGTGCCAGCAGCTTGGGCTATAGCGGTGAAGAGACCCAGTACTTC.

This clonotype was recorded a few times. The V call is TRBV2, the J call TRBJ2-7, with 8 nucleotides matching TRBD2. The CDR3 has 14 amino acids. CDR1 is SNHLY and CDR2 is FYNNEI in the germline V gene. Trimming cost V 5 bases and J 0 bases; bases outside gene matches: 3. CDR3 bases: TGTGCCAGCAGTTGGACTAGCAGCTCCTACGAGCAGTACTTC. It codes for CASSWTSSSYEQYF. The full variable domain, in which reference TRBV2 and TRBJ2-7 provide the parts outside the CDR3, is EPEVTQTPSHQVTQMGQEVILRCVPISNHLYFYWYRQILGQKVEFLVSFYNNEISEKSEIFDDQFSVERPDGSNFTLKIRSTKLEDSAMYFCASSWTSSSYEQYFGPGTRLTVT.

In DNA, the CDR3 is TGCGCCAGCAGCTTGGTGGTGGGCGCCACAGATACGCAGTATTTT. It specifies CASSLVVGATDTQYF. This sequence joins TRBV5-1 and TRBJ2-3, with no clear D. The CDR3 is 15 amino acids. CDR1 is SGHRS and CDR2 is YFSETQ in the germline V gene. V was trimmed by 0 bases and J by 2 bases, leaving 10 bases between them.

This clonotype has more than one count but fewer than ten. The gene calls are TRBV27 and TRBJ1-1, with D possibly TRBD1 on 5 matching bases. Germline V gene lookup returns CDR1 MNHEY and CDR2 SMNVEV (reference sequence). The CDR3 extends over 20 amino acids. The germline V and J ends were trimmed by 2 bases and 0 bases, with 25 bases remaining between them. CDR3 coding DNA: TGTGCCAGCAGTTTAGGGTCCCGGGGGTCGGTCCTTCACATGAACACTGAAGCTTTCTTT. The encoded protein is CASSLGSRGSVLHMNTEAFF.

V gene TRBV28 combines with J gene TRBJ1-5; D gene ambiguous. V lost 5 bases, J lost 7 bases, and 12 bases lay in between. The CDR3 totals 13 residues. In germline, CDR1 is MDHEN, CDR2 SYDVKM. The CDR3 region is CASSPPGAQPQHF. CDR3 bases: TGTGCCAGCAGTCCCCCGGGCGCACAGCCCCAGCATTTT. Combining the CDR3 with reference TRBV28 and TRBJ1-5 gives the whole variable domain DVKVTQSSRYLVKRTGEKVFLECVQDMDHENMFWYRQDPGLGLRLIYFSYDVKMKEKGDIPEGYSVSREKKERFSLILESASTNQTSMYLCASSPPGAQPQHFGDGTRLSIL.

CDR3 amino acids: CASSVGWGTPNTGELFF. The CDR3 DNA reads TGCGCCAGCAGTGTAGGCTGGGGGACACCGAACACCGGGGAGCTGTTTTTT. The chain has TRBV10-2 and TRBJ2-2, with D maybe TRBD1 (6 bases). The V end lost 4 bases, the J end lost 0 bases, and 15 bases lay between the germline ends. The germline gives CDR1 WSHSY, CDR2 SAAADI. This CDR3 spans 17 amino acids.

J is TRBJ2-7 and V is TRBV15; possibly TRBD1 for D (6 bases). Germline V gene data show CDR1 as LNHNV and CDR2 as YYDKDF (reference sequence). This CDR3 comprises 14 residues. The V end lost 6 bases, the J end lost 5 bases, and 17 bases lay between the germline ends. CDR3 amino acids: CATRDGGGPHEQYF. For the CDR3, the DNA is TGTGCCACCAGGGATGGGGGCGGACCCCACGAGCAGTACTTC.

This clonotype was recorded a few times. This chain joins TRBV6-5 and TRBJ1-1; D unresolved. The V end lost 2 bases, the J end lost 3 bases, and 13 bases lay between the germline ends. Germline-derived CDR1 and CDR2 are MNHEY and SVGAGI. The CDR3 runs to 15 residues. The CDR3, as DNA: TGTGCCAGCAGTTACGTACCCCGCGGAGACACTGAAGCTTTCTTT. Translated: CASSYVPRGDTEAFF.

The rearrangement uses TRBV5-6 and TRBJ1-2, with D possibly being TRBD1 (6 bases). CDR1 and CDR2 from the germline V gene are SGHDT and YYEEEE. The CDR3 loop spans 16 amino acids. V gave up 6 bases and J gave up 4 bases, with 22 bases separating them. Written as DNA, the CDR3 is TGTGCCAGCACCTTTTACGGCCCGGACAGTCCCTATGGCTACACCTTC. This gives the protein CASTFYGPDSPYGYTF.

The CDR3 spells CASSGGLAGGRALQETQYF. In DNA, the CDR3 is TGTGCCAGCAGCGGGGGACTAGCGGGAGGTCGGGCCCTCCAAGAGACCCAGTACTTC. The V and J genes are TRBV9 and TRBJ2-5; 15 nucleotides line up with TRBD2. Unmatched junction bases numbered 10, after V lost 3 bases and J lost 1 base. CDR1 SGDLS and CDR2 YYNGEE come from the germline V gene. The CDR3 totals 19 residues.

CDR3 sequence: CASSLPGVVARSGPSTDTQYF. CDR3 coding DNA: TGCGCCAGCAGCTTGCCCGGTGTCGTAGCCAGATCCGGACCTAGCACAGATACGCAGTATTTT. The V gene is TRBV5-1, the J gene TRBJ2-3, with D hard to call. Trimming stripped 1 base from V and 0 bases from J, with 27 bases between. The CDR3 extends over 21 amino acids. Germline V CDR1 and CDR2: SGHRS, YFSETQ.

The chain links TRBV7-8 to TRBJ2-2, with 13 bases identical to TRBD2. From germline, CDR1 is SGHVS and CDR2 FQNEAQ. The CDR3 length is 18 residues. Unmatched junction bases numbered 9, after V lost 2 bases and J lost 6 bases. The DNA of the CDR3 is TGTGCCAGCAGCTTAACTAGCGGGAGGGCCGGGCCTTCCGGGGAGCTGTTTTTT. Translated: CASSLTSGRAGPSGELFF. Full variable domain (outside the CDR3, taken from reference TRBV7-8 and TRBJ2-2): GAGVSQSPRYKVAKRGQDVALRCDPISGHVSLFWYQQALGQGPEFLTYFQNEAQLDKSGLPSDRFFAERPEGSVSTLKIQRTQQEDSAVYLCASSLTSGRAGPSGELFFGEGSRLTVL.

The rearrangement links TRBV30 to TRBJ2-3; no clear D. Looked up from germline, CDR1 is GTSNPN and CDR2 is SVGIG (reference sequence). The CDR3 covers 10 residues. Trimming took off 5 bases at V and 1 base at J, with 1 base between the two ends. The CDR3 DNA is TGTGCCTGGGGCACAGATACGCAGTATTTT. Translating it yields CAWGTDTQYF.

This chain uses TRBV29-1 with TRBJ1-2; D is uncertain. Deletions cut 0 bases from V and 2 bases from J, with 10 bases between. This CDR3 is built from 14 residues. Germline V CDR1 and CDR2: SQVTM, ANQGSEA. The CDR3 DNA sequence: TGCAGCGTTGAAGATACAAGCCGAAACTATGGCTACACCTTC. Translated, it gives CSVEDTSRNYGYTF.

This clonotype was seen only a few times. The chain combines TRBV29-1 with TRBJ1-2, with TRBD1 identical over 7 bases. The CDR3 runs 14 residues. Germline V lookup: CDR1 SQVTM, CDR2 ANQGSEA. After removal of 7 bases from V and 4 bases from J, the junction contained 12 bases not matched to a gene. The DNA of the CDR3 is TGCAGCGGTGGCTCAGGGGGGAGCATCTATGGCTACACCTTC. The encoded protein is CSGGSGGSIYGYTF.

The rearrangement links TRBV5-1 to TRBJ1-1, with no clear D. Germline loops: CDR1 SGHRS, CDR2 YFSETQ. Trimming pared 0 bases from V and 4 bases from J, leaving 13 bases between. The CDR3 length is 15 residues. As DNA, the CDR3 is TGCGCCAGCAGCTTGGTTGGGGTGGGTGCCACTGAAGCTTTCTTT. Translation gives CASSLVGVGATEAFF.